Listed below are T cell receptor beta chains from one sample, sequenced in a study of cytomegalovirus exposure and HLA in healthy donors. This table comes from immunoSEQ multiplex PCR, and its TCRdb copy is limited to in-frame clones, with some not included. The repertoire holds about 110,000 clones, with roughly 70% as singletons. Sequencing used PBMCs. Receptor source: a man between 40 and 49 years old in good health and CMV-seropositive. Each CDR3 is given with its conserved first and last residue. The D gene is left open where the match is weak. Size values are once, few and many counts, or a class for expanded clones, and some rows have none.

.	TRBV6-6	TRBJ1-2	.	CASSQGDGYTF	TGTGCCAGCAGTCAAGGGGATGGCTACACCTTC
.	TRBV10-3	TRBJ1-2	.	CAIRNTSVNYGYTF	TGTGCCATCAGGAACACGTCAGTTAACTATGGCTACACCTTC
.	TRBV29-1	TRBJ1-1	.	CSVTRTVPNTEAFF	TGCAGCGTGACCCGGACAGTTCCGAACACTGAAGCTTTCTTT
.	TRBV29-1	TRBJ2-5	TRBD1	CSVEQGAGETQYF	TGCAGCGTTGAACAGGGGGCAGGGGAGACCCAGTACTTC
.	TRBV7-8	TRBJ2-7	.	CASSPKTVREQYF	TGTGCCAGCAGCCCGAAGACAGTGCGGGAGCAGTACTTC
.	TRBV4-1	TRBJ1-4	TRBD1	CASSQDDRGAANEKLFF	TGCGCCAGCAGCCAAGATGACAGGGGTGCGGCTAATGAAAAACTGTTTTTT
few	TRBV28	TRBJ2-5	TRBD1	CASSLYLTGQVQETQYF	TGTGCCAGCAGTTTATACCTGACGGGACAGGTCCAAGAGACCCAGTACTTC
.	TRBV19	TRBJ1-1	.	CASSISTANTEAFF	TGTGCCAGTAGTATTTCAACAGCGAACACTGAAGCTTTCTTT
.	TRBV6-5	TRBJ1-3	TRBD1	CASSLDRGAGNTIYF	TGTGCCAGCAGCCTCGACAGGGGAGCCGGAAACACCATATATTTT
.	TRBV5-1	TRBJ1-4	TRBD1	CASSQRQGPLGEKLFF	TGCGCCAGCAGCCAAAGACAGGGGCCACTTGGAGAAAAACTGTTTTTT
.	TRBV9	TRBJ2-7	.	CASSVGGTLYEQYF	TGTGCCAGCAGCGTAGGTGGGACACTATACGAGCAGTACTTC
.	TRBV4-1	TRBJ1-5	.	CASSPQGLYNQPQHF	TGCGCCAGCAGCCCTCAGGGGTTGTACAATCAGCCCCAGCATTTT
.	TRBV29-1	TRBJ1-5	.	CSATWGGSNQPQHF	TGCAGCGCAACTTGGGGGGGTAGCAATCAGCCCCAGCATTTT
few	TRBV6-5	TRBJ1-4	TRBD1	CASSYTTGTNEKLFF	TGTGCCAGCAGTTACACGACAGGGACTAATGAAAAACTGTTTTTT
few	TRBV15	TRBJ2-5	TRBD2	CATSRDRGGSVIQTQYF	TGTGCCACCAGCAGAGATCGGGGCGGGAGTGTTATACAGACCCAGTACTTC
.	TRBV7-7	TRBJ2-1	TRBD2	CASSSTGTSGSEQFF	TGTGCTAGCAGCTCAACCGGGACTAGCGGGAGTGAGCAGTTCTTC
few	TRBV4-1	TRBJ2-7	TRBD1	CASSQGQVAAYEQYF	TGCGCCAGCAGCCAGGGACAGGTCGCGGCCTACGAGCAGTACTTC
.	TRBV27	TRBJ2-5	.	CASSPPPGETQYF	TGTGCCAGCAGTCCCCCCCCGGGAGAGACCCAGTACTTC
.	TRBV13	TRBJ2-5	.	CASSRRGTQETQYF	TGTGCCAGCAGCCGCAGGGGTACTCAAGAGACCCAGTACTTC
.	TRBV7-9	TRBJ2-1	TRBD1	CASSPPGGRNEQFF	TGTGCCAGCAGCCCCCCAGGGGGTCGCAATGAGCAGTTCTTC
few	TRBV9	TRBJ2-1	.	CASSVESGARDEQFF	TGTGCCAGCAGCGTAGAATCGGGTGCTCGGGATGAGCAGTTCTTC
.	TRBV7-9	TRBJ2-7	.	CASSPEGLPYEQYF	TGTGCCAGCAGCCCCGAGGGCCTCCCCTACGAGCAGTACTTC
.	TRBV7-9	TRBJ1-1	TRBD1	CASSWAGTGAEAFF	TGTGCCAGCAGCTGGGCCGGGACAGGGGCCGAAGCTTTCTTT